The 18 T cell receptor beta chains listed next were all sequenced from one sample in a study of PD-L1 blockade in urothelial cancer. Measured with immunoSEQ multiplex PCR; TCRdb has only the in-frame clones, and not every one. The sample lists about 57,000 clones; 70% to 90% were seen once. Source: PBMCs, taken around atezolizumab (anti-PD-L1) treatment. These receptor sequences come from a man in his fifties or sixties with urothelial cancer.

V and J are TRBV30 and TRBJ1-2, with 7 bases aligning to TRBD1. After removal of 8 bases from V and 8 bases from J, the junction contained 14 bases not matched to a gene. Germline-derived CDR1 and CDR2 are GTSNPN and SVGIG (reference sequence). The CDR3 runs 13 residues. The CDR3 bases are TGTGCCCTTAGGGCTACAGGGGTTGGGGGCTACACCTTC. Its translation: CALRATGVGGYTF.

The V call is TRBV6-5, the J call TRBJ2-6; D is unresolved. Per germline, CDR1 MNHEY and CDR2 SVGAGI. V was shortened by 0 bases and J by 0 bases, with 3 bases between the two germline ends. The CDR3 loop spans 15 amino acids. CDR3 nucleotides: TGTGCCAGCAGTTACTCGAGCTCTGGGGCCAACGTCCTGACTTTC. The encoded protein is CASSYSSSGANVLTF.

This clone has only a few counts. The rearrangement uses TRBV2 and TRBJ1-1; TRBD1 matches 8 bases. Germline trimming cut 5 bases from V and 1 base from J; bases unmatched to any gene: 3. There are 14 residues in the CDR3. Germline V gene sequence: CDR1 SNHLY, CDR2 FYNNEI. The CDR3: CASSLTGENTEAFF. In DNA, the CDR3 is TGTGCCAGCAGTCTGACAGGGGAGAACACTGAAGCTTTCTTT.

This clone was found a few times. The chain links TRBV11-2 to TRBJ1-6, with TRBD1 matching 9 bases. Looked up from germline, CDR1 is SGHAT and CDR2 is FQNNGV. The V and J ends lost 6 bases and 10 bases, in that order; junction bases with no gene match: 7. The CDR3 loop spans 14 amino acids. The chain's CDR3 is CASSQQGAKSPLHF. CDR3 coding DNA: TGTGCCAGCAGTCAACAGGGGGCAAAATCACCCCTCCACTTT.

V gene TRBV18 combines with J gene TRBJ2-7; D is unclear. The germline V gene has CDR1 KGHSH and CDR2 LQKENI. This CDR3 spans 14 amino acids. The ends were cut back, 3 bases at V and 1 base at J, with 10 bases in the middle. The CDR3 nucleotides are TGTGCCAGCTCACCGACGACGGAGTCCTACGAGCAGTACTTC. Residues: CASSPTTESYEQYF.

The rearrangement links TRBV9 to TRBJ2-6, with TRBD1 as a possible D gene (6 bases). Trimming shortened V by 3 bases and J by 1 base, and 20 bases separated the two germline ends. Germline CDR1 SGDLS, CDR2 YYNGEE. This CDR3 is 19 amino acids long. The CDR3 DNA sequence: TGTGCCAGCAGCGCCCAGACAGGCCTTTTTTCATCTGGGGCCAACGTCCTGACTTTC. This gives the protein CASSAQTGLFSSGANVLTF. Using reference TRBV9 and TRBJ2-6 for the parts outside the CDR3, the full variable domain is DSGVTQTPKHLITATGQRVTLRCSPRSGDLSVYWYQQSLDQGLQFLIQYYNGEERAKGNILERFSAQQFPDLHSELNLSSLELGDSALYFCASSAQTGLFSSGANVLTFGAGSRLTVL.

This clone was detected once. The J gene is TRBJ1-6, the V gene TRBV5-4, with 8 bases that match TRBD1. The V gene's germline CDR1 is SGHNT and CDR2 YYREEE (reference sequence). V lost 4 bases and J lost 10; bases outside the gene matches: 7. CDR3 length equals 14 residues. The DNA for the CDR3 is TGTGCCAGCAGCCCCAGGGGGCAAAACTCACCCCTCCACTTT. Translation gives CASSPRGQNSPLHF.

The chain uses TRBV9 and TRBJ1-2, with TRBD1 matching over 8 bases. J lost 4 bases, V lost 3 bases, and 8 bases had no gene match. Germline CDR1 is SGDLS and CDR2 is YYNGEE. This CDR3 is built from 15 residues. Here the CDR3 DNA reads TGTGCCAGCAGCGGACGACAGGGGAGCGGCTATGGCTACACCTTC. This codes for CASSGRQGSGYGYTF.

CDR3 bases: TGTGCCAGCTCACCGGCAGACAATCAGCCCCAGCATTTT. Residues: CASSPADNQPQHF. This chain connects TRBV18 to TRBJ1-5, with unresolved D. V gave up 3 bases and J gave up 3 bases, with 6 bases separating them. The CDR3 consists of 13 residues. The germline gives CDR1 KGHSH, CDR2 LQKENI.

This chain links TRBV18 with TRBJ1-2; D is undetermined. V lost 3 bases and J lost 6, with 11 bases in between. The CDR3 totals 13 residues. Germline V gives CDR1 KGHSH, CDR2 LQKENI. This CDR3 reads CASSPERENGYTF. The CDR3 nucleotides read TGTGCCAGCTCACCTGAAAGGGAGAATGGCTACACCTTC.

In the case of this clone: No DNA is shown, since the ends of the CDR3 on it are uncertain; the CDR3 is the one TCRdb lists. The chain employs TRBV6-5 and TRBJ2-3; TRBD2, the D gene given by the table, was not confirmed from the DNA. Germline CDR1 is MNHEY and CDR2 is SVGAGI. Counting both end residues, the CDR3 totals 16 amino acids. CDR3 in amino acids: CASSYFGARRADTQYF.

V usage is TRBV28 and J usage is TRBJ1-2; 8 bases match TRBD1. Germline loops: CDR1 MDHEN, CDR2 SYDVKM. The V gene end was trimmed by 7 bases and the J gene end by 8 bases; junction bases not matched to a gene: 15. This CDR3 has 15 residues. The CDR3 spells CASKSYGQGAVGYTF. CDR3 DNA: TGTGCCAGCAAATCCTACGGGCAGGGGGCTGTCGGCTACACCTTC.

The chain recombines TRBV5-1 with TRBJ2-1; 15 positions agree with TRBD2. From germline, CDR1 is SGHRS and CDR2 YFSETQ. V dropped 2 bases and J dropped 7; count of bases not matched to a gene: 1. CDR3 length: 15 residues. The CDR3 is CASSLGLAGGNEQFF. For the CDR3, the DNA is TGCGCCAGCAGCTTAGGACTAGCGGGAGGGAATGAGCAGTTCTTC.

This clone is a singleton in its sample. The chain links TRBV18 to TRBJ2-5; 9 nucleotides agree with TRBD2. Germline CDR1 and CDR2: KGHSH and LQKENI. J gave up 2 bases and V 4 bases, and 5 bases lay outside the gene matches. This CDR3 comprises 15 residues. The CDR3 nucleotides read TGTGCCAGCTCACGTCCTAGCGGGATGCAAGAGACCCAGTACTTC. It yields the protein CASSRPSGMQETQYF.

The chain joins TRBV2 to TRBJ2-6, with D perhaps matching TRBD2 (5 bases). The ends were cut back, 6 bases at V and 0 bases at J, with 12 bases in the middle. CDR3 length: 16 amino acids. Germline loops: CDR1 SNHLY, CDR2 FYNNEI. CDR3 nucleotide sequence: TGTGCCAGCAGGGTTGGCGGGTACTCTGGGGCCAACGTCCTGACTTTC. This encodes CASRVGGYSGANVLTF.

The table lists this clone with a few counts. In DNA, the CDR3 is TGTGCCTGGGGGGAGGGACATTACAATGAGCAGTTCTTC. Translation gives CAWGEGHYNEQFF. The chain is built from TRBV30 and TRBJ2-1; perhaps TRBD2 as D (7 bases). The CDR3 loop spans 13 amino acids. Per the germline V gene, CDR1 is GTSNPN and CDR2 is SVGIG (reference sequence). V dropped 5 bases and J dropped 4 bases, with 12 bases sitting between them.

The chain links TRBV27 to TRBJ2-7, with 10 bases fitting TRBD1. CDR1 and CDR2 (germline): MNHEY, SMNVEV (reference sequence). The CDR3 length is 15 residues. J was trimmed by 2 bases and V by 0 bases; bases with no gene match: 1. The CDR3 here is CASSLSGTGAYEQYF. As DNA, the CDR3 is TGTGCCAGCAGTTTATCGGGGACAGGGGCCTACGAGCAGTACTTC.

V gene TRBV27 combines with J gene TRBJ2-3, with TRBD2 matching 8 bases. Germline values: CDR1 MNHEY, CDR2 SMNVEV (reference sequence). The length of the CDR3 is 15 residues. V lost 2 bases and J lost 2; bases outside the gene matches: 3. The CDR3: CASSLVGRATDTQYF. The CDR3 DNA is TGTGCCAGCAGTTTAGTCGGGAGGGCCACAGATACGCAGTATTTT.